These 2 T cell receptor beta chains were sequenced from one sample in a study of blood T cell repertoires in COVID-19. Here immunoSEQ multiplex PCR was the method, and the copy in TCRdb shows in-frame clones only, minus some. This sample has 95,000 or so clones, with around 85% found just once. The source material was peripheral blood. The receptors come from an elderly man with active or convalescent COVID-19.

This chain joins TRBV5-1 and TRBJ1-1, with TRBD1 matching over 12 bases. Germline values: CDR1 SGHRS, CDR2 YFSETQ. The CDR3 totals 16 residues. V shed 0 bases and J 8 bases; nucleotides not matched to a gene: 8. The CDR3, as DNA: TGCGCCAGCAGCTTGGGGCTCCGGGACAGGGGGCGGGAAGCTTTCTTT. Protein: CASSLGLRDRGREAFF.

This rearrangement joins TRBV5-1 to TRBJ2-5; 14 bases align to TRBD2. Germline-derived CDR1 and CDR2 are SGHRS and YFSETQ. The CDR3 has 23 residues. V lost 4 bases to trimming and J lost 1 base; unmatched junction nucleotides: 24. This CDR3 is CASSTGTHFTGTSGGGGQETQYF. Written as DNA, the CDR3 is TGCGCCAGCAGCACCGGAACCCACTTCACCGGGACTAGCGGGGGTGGGGGCCAAGAGACCCAGTACTTC.